Within the sample, the clone carrying this T cell receptor beta chain is medium-sized. These data are taken from a study of cytomegalovirus exposure and HLA in healthy donors. A multiplex PCR was run with 60 Vbeta primers and 13 Jbeta primers. Assay used: immunoSEQ multiplex PCR; TCRdb lists only in-frame clones, some missing. Here the sample spans about 160,000 clones, roughly 80% being singletons. CDR3 size: 15 residues. The germline V gene has CDR1 LNHNV and CDR2 YYDKDF (reference sequence). Between the trimmed V and J ends, which lost 6 bases and 0 bases, there was a span of 12 bases. The receptor was derived from a female donor in good health and CMV-seronegative. V usage is TRBV15 and J usage is TRBJ1-3; tentatively, D is TRBD1 (5 bases). What was sequenced was PBMCs. The CDR3 loop reads CATRGLTDSGNTIYF. Here the CDR3 DNA reads TGTGCCACCAGAGGCCTGACAGACTCTGGAAACACCATATATTTT.